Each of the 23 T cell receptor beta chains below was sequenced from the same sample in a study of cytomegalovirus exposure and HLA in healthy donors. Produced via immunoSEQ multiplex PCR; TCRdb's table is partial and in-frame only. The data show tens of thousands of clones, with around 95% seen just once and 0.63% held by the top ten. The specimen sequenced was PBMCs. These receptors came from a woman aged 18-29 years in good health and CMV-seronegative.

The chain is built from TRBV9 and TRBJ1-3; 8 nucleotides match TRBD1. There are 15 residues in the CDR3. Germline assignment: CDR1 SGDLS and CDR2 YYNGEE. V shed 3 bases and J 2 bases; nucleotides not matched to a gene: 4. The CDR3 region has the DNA TGTGCCAGCAGCGCAGGGGGCATAACTGGAAACACCATATATTTT. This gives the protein CASSAGGITGNTIYF.

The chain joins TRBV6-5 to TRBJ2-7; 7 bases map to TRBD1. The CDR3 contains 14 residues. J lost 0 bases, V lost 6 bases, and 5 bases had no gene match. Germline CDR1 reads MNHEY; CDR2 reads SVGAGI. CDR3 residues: CASSRDSGSYEQYF. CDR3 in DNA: TGTGCCAGCAGCCGGGACAGCGGCTCCTACGAGCAGTACTTC.

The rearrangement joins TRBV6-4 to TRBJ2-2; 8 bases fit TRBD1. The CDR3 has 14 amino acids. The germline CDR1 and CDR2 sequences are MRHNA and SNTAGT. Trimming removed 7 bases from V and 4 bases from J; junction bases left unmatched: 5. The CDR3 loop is CASKGQGSTGELFF. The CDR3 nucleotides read TGTGCCAGCAAAGGACAGGGAAGCACCGGGGAGCTGTTTTTT.

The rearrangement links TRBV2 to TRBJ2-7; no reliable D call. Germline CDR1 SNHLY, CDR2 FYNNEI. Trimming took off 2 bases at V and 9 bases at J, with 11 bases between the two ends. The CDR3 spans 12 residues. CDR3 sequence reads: CASSENVDGQYF. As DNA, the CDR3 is TGTGCCAGCAGTGAAAATGTAGATGGGCAGTACTTC.

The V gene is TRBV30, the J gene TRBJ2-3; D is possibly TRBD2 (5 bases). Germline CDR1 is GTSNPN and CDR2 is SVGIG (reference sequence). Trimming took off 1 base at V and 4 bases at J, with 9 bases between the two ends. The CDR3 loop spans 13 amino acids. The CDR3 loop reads CAWSAGFADTQYF. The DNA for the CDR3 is TGTGCCTGGAGTGCGGGGTTTGCAGATACGCAGTATTTT.

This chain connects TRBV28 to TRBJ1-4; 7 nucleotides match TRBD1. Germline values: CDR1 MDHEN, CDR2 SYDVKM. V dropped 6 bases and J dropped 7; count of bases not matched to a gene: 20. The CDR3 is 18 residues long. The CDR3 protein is CASSSGGMTGIAGEKLFF. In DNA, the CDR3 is TGTGCCAGCAGCTCCGGGGGAATGACAGGGATCGCGGGTGAAAAACTGTTTTTT.

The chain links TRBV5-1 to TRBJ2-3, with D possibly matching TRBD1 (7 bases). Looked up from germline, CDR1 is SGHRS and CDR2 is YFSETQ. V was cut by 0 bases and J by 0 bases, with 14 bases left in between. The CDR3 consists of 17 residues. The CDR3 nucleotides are TGCGCCAGCAGCTTGGCGGGAGACAGGGCGAGCACAGATACGCAGTATTTT. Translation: CASSLAGDRASTDTQYF.

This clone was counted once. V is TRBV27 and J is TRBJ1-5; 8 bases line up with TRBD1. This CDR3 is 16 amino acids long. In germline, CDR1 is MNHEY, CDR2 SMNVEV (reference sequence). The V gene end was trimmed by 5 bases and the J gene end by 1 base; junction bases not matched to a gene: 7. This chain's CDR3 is CASSPARGQSNQPQHF. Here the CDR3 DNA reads TGTGCCAGCAGTCCCGCCAGGGGGCAGAGCAATCAGCCCCAGCATTTT.

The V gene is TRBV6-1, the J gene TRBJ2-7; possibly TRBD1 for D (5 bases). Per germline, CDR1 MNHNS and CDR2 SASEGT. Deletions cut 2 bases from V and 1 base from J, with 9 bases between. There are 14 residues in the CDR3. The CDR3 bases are TGTGCCAGCAGTGAACAGGGTGGTTCCTACGAGCAGTACTTC. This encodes CASSEQGGSYEQYF.

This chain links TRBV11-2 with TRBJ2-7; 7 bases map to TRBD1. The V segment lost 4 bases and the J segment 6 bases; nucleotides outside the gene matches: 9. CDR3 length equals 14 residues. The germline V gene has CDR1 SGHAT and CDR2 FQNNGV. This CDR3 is CASSSRQGLREQYF. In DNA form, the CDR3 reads TGTGCCAGCAGCTCCAGACAGGGTCTACGCGAGCAGTACTTC.

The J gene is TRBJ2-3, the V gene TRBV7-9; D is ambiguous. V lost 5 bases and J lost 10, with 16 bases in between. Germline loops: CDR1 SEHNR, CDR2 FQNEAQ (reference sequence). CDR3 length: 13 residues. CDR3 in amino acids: CASSPSLRSAQYF. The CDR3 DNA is TGTGCCAGCAGCCCGTCCCTCAGATCTGCGCAGTATTTT.

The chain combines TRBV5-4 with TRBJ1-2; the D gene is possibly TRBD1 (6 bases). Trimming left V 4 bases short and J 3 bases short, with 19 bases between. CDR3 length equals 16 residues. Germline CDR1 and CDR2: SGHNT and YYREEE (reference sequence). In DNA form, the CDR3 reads TGTGCCAGCAGCCTTAAGTGGGGGCGTAAGGACTATGGCTACACCTTC. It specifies CASSLKWGRKDYGYTF.

This chain's CDR3 is CAWSETGGTTGELFF. As DNA, the CDR3 is TGTGCCTGGAGTGAAACAGGGGGTACCACCGGGGAGCTGTTTTTT. This chain connects TRBV30 to TRBJ2-2, with 8 positions matching TRBD1. The trim removed 1 base at V and 4 bases at J, leaving 5 bases unmatched. The CDR3 sequence is 15 residues long. Germline lookup yields CDR1 GTSNPN and CDR2 SVGIG (reference sequence).

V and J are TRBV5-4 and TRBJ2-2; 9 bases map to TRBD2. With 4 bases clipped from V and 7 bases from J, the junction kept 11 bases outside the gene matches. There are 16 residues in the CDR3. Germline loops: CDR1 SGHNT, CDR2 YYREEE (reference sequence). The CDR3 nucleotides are TGTGCCAGCAGCCGCGCCCCTCTAGCGGGGTACGGGGAGCTGTTTTTT. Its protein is CASSRAPLAGYGELFF.

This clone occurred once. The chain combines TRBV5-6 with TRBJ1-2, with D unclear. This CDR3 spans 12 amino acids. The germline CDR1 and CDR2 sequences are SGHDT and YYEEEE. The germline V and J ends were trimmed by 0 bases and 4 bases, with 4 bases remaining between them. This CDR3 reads CASSLDSYGYTF. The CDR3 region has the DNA TGTGCCAGCAGCTTGGACAGCTATGGCTACACCTTC. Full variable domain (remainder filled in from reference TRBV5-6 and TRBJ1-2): DAGVTQSPTHLIKTRGQQVTLRCSPKSGHDTVSWYQQALGQGPQFIFQYYEEEERQRGNFPDRFSGHQFPNYSSELNVNALLLGDSALYLCASSLDSYGYTFGSGTRLTVV.

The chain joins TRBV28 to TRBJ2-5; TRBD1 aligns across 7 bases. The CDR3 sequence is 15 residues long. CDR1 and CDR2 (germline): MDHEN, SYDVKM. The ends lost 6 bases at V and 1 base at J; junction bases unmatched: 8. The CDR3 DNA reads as TGTGCCAGCAGGAAAGACAGGGAGTCCCAAGAGACCCAGTACTTC. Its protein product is CASRKDRESQETQYF.

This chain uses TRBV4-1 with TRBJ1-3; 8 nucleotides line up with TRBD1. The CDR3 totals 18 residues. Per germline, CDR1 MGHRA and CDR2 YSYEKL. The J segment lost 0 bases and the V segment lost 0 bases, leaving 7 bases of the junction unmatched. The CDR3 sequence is CASSQDWTGRPSGNTIYF. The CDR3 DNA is TGCGCCAGCAGCCAAGATTGGACAGGGCGTCCCTCTGGAAACACCATATATTTT.

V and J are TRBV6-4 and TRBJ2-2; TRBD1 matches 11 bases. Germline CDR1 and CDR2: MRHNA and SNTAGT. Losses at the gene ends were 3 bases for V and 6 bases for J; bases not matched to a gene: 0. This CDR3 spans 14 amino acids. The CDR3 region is CASSEGQGAGELFF. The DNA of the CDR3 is TGTGCCAGCAGTGAGGGACAGGGGGCCGGGGAGCTGTTTTTT.

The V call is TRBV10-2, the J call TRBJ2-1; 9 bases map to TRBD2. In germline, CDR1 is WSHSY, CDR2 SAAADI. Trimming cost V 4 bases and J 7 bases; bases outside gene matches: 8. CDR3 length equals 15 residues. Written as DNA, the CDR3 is TGCGCCAGCAGTGTTGCGGGGGGGCCGGGAAATGAGCAGTTCTTC. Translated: CASSVAGGPGNEQFF.

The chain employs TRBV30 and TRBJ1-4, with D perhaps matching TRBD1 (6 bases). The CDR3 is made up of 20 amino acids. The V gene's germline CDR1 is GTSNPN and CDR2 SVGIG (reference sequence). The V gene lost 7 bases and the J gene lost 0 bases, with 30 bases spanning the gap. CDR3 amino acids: CAFSWGQGIKAGSTNEKLFF. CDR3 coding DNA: TGTGCCTTTAGCTGGGGGCAAGGGATTAAAGCAGGTTCAACTAATGAAAAACTGTTTTTT.

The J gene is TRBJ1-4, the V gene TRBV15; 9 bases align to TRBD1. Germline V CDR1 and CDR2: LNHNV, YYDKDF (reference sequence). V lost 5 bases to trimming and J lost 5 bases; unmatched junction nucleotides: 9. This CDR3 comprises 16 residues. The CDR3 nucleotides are TGTGCCACCAGCGCAAACGCGGGACAGGGAAATGAAAAACTGTTTTTT. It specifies CATSANAGQGNEKLFF.

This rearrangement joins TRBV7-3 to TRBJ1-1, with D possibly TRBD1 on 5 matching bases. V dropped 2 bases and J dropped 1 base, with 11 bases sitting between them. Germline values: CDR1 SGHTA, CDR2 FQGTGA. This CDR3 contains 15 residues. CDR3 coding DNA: TGTGCCAGCAGCTTATTGGGCGGACAGAACACTGAAGCTTTCTTT. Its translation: CASSLLGGQNTEAFF.

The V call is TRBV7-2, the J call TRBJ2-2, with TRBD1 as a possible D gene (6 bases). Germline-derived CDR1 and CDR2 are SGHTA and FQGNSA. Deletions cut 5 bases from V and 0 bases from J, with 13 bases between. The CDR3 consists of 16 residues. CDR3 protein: CASSGRGYSNTGELFF. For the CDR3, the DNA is TGTGCCAGCAGCGGCAGGGGATACTCGAACACCGGGGAGCTGTTTTTT.